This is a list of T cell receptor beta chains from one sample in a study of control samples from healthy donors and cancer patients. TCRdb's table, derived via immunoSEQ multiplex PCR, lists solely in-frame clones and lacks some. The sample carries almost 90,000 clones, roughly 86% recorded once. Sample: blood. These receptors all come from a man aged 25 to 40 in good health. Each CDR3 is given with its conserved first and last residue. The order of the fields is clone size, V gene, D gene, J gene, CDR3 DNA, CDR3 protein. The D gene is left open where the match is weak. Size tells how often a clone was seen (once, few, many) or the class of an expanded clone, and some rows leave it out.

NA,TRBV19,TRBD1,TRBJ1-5,TGTGCCAGTACCCCAGGGGGAAGCAATCAGCCCCAGCATTTT,CASTPGGSNQPQHF
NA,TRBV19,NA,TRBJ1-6,TGTGCCAGTACGAGCATCCAGGGCAGTAATTCACCCCTCCACTTT,CASTSIQGSNSPLHF
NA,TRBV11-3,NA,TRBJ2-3,TGTGCCAGCAGCCTTTTGGGGGACACAGATACGCAGTATTTT,CASSLLGDTDTQYF
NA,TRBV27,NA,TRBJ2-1,TGTGCCAGCAGAGGCAGGGGTACCTACAATGAGCAGTTCTTC,CASRGRGTYNEQFF
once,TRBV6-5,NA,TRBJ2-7,TGTGCCAGCAGTTCACAGGGTCGGGAGCAGTACTTC,CASSSQGREQYF
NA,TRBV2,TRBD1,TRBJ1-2,TGTGCCAGCAAGGGACAGGGGGAGTGGGACTATGGCTACACCTTC,CASKGQGEWDYGYTF
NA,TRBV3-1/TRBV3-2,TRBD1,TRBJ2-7,TGTGCCAGCAGCCGGACAGGGGGTGTCTACGAGCAGTACTTC,CASSRTGGVYEQYF
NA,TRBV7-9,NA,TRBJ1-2,TGTGCCAGCAGCTCCGGGACACTACAGTATGGCTACACCTTC,CASSSGTLQYGYTF
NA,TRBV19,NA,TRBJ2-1,TGTGCCAGTAGTATCTGGGGGGTAGCCTACAATGAGCAGTTCTTC,CASSIWGVAYNEQFF
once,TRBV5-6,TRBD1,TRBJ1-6,TGTGCCAGCAGCGACCGGGACAGGGGAAATTCACCCCTCCACTTT,CASSDRDRGNSPLHF
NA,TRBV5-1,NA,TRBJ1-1,TGCGCCAGCAGCTGGGGGGTATTGGGCACTGAAGCTTTCTTT,CASSWGVLGTEAFF
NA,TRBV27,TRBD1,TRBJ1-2,TGTGCCAGCAGTTTGGCCGGGACAGGGAATGGCTACACCTTC,CASSLAGTGNGYTF
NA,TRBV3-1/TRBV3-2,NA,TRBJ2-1,TGTGCCAGCTCCCAGGGGGGGTACAATGAGCAGTTCTTC,CASSQGGYNEQFF
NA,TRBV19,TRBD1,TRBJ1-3,TGTGCCAGTAGTATCTCTAACAGGGGTGGAAACACCATATATTTT,CASSISNRGGNTIYF
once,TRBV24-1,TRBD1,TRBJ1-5,TGTGCCACCAGTGACTTATCCGGACAGGGAGGGGGGAATCAGCCCCAGCATTTT,CATSDLSGQGGGNQPQHF
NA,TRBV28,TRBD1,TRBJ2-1,TGTGCCAGCAGTTTCCCCCCCCAGGGGGCAGGCAATGAGCAGTTCTTC,CASSFPPQGAGNEQFF
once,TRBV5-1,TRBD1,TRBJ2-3,TGCGCCAGCAGCTATGGGGGACAGGGCACAGATACGCAGTATTTT,CASSYGGQGTDTQYF
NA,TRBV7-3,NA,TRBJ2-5,TGTGCCAGCAGCTTAACAGCCCGGGGGGAGACCCAGTACTTC,CASSLTARGETQYF
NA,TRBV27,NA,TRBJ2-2,TGTGCCAGCAGTTTAGGGGGTTACGGGGAGCTGTTTTTT,CASSLGGYGELFF
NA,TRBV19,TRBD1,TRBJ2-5,TGTGCCAGTAGTGCCTTGAACAGGGGTAGCCAAGAGACCCAGTACTTC,CASSALNRGSQETQYF
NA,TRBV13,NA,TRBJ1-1,TGTGCCAGCAGCCCGGCTGACACGGAACTTGAAGCTTTCTTT,CASSPADTELEAFF
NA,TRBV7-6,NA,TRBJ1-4,TGTGCCAGCAGCCTCACTAATGAAAAACTGTTTTTT,CASSLTNEKLFF